The present TCR beta chain was sequenced within a study of response to subunit inactivated influenza vaccine. Regarding the study as a whole: New T cells are recruited in small numbers by each seasonal influenza vaccination, according to the authors' suggestion.

Each CDR3 protein gets one entry after TCRdb re-called the RT-PCR reads with MiXCR. The table shows around 790,000 distinct CDR3 sequences, with approximately 22% occurring only once. This CDR3 has 15 amino acids. V gave up 0 bases and J gave up 2 bases, with 11 bases separating them. Germline V gene sequence: CDR1 SGHNT, CDR2 YYREEE (reference sequence). This clonotype has only one observation. Its antigen is not known. The clonotype comes from a man between 45 and 60 years old who received an inactivated influenza vaccine. This specimen was PBMCs from blood, taken less than 6 days after vaccination. The V call is TRBV5-4, the J call TRBJ2-5; D tentatively fits TRBD1 or TRBD2 (5 bases each). Here the CDR3 DNA reads TGTGCCAGCAGCTTGGTGGGACGGAAACAAGAGACCCAGTACTTC. This translates into CASSLVGRKQETQYF.